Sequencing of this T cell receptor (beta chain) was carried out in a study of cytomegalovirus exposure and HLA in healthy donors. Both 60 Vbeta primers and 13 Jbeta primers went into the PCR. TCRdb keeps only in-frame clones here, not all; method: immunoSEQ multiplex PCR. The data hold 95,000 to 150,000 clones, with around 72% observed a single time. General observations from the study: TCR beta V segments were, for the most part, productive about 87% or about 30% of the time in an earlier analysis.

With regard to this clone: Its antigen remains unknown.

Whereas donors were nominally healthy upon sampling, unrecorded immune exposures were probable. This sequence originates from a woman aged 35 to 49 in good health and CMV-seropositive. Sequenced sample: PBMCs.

The chain's CDR3 is CASSQAGSGNTIYF. The DNA of the CDR3 is TGCGCCAGCAGCCAAGCAGGATCTGGAAACACCATATATTTT. This chain joins TRBV4-1 and TRBJ1-3, with D uncertain. Per germline, CDR1 MGHRA and CDR2 YSYEKL. There are 14 residues in the CDR3. V lost 1 base to trimming and J lost 1 base, with 5 bases between them.